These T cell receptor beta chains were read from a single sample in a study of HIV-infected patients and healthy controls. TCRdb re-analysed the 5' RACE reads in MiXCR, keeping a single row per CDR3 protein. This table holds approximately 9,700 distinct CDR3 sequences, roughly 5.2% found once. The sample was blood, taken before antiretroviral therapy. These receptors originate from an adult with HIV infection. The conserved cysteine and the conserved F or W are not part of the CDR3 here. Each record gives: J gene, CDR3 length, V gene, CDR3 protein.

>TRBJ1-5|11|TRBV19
ASSLGQTGPQH
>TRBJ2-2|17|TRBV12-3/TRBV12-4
ASSTRREVGSANTGELF
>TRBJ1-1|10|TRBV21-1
ASGEGTTEAF
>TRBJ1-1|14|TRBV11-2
ASSIQVAGQRTEAF
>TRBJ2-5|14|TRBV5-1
ASSLGLAGELETQY
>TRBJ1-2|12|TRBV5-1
ASSSLDRLYGYT
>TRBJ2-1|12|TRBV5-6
ASSLIGSYNEQF
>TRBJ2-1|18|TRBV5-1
ASSADGGTSGLSPLNEQF
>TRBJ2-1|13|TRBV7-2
ASSEMRTTYNEQF
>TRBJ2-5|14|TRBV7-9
ASSPGTGDPLSAQY
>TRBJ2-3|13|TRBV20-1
SARDSGGATDTQY
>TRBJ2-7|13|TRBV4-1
ASSQASVPEYEQY
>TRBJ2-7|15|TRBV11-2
ASSSTSGATASYEQY
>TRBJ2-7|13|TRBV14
ASSPGTPGPGEQY
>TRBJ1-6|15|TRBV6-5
ASSFYLTEGEMSPLH
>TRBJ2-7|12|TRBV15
ATSRDQMGREQY
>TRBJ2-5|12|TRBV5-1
ASSPLSGQETQY
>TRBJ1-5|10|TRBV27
ASTTSGQPQH
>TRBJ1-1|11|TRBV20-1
SARDGGTMEAF
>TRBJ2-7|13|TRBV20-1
SARDYGPEGYEQY
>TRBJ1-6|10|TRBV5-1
ASSLNNSPLH
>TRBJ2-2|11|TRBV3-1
ASSQTRTGELF
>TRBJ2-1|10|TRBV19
ASTPGYNEQF
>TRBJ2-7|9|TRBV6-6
ASSSLYEQY
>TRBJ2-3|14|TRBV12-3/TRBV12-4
ASSWVRGSMADTQY
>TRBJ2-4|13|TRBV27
ASSSAGYGKNIQY
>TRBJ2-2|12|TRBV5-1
ASSQDGNTGELF
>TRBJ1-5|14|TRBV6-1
ASSEWEGEEDQPQH